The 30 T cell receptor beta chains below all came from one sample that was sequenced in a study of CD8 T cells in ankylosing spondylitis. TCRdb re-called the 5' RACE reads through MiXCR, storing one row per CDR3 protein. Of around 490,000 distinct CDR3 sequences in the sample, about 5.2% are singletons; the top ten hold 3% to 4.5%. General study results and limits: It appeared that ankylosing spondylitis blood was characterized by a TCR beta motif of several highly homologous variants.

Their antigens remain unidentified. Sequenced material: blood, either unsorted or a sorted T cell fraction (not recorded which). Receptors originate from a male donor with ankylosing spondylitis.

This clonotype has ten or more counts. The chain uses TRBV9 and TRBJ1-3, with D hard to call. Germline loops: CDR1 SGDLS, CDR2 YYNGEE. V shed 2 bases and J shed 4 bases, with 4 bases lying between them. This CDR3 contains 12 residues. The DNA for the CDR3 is TGTGCCAGCAGCGTTACAGGAAACACCATATATTTT. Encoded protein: CASSVTGNTIYF. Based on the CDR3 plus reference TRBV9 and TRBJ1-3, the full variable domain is DSGVTQTPKHLITATGQRVTLRCSPRSGDLSVYWYQQSLDQGLQFLIQYYNGEERAKGNILERFSAQQFPDLHSELNLSSLELGDSALYFCASSVTGNTIYFGEGSWLTVV.

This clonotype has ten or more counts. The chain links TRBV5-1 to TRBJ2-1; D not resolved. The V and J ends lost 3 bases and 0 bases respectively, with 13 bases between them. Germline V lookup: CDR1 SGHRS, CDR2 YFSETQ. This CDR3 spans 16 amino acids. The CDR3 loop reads CASSSMVVGSYNEQFF. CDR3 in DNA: TGCGCCAGCAGCTCGATGGTTGTAGGCTCCTACAATGAGCAGTTCTTC.

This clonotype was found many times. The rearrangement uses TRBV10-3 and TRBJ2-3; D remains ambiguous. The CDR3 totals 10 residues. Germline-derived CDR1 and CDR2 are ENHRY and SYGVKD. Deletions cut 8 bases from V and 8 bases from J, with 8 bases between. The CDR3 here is CAIGGPTQYF. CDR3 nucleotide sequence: TGTGCCATCGGTGGGCCTACGCAGTATTTT.

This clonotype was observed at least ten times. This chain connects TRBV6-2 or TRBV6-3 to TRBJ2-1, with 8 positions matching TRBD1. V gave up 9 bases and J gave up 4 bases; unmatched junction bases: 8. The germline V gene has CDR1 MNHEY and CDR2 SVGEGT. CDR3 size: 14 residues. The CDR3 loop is CASCRGTGYNEQFF. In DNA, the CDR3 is TGTGCCAGTTGTCGCGGGACAGGTTACAATGAGCAGTTCTTC.

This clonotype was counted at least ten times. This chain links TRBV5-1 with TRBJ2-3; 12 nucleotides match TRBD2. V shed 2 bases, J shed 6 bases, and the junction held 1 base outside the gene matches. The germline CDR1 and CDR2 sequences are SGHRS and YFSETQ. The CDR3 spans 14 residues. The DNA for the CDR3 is TGCGCCAGCAGCTTAACTAGCGGGAGGGATACGCAGTATTTT. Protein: CASSLTSGRDTQYF.

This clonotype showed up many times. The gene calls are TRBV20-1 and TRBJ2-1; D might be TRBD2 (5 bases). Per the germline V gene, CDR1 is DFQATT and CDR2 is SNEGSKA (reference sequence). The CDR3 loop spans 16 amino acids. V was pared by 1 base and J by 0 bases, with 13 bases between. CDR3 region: CSARGERPSSYNEQFF. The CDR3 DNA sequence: TGCAGTGCTAGAGGAGAGCGGCCGAGCTCCTACAATGAGCAGTTCTTC.

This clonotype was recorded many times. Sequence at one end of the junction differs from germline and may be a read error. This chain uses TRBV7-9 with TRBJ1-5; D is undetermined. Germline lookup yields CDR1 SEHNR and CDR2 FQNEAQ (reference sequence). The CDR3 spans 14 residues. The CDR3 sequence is CARSLVGDNQPQHF. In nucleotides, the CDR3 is TGTGCCAGAAGCTTAGTTGGGGACAATCAGCCCCAGCATTTT.

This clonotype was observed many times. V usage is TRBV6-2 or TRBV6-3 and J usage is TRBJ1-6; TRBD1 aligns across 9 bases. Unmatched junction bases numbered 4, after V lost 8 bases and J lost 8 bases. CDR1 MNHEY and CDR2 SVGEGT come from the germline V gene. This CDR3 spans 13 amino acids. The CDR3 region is CASCRDRDSPLHF. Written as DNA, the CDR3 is TGTGCCAGCTGCAGGGACAGGGATTCACCCCTCCACTTT.

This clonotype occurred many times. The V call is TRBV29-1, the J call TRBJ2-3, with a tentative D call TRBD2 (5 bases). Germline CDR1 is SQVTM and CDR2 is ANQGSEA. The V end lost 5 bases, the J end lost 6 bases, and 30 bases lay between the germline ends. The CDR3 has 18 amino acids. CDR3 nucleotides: TGCAGCGTTCCTAATGGCGGGCAGCCACTCCCGACACAGGATACGCAGTATTTT. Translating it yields CSVPNGGQPLPTQDTQYF.

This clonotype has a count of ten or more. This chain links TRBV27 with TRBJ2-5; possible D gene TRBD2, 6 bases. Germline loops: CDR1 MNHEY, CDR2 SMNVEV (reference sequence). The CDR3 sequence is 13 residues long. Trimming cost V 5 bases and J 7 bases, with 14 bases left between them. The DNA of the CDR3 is TGTGCCAGCAGTCCCTCGATGGGAGGGACCCAGTACTTC. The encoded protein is CASSPSMGGTQYF.

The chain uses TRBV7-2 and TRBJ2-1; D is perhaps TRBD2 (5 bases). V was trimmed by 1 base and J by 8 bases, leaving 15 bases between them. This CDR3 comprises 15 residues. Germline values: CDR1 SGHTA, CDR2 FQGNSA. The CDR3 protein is CASSLVVSGEDEQFF. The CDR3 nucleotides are TGTGCCAGCAGCTTAGTCGTTTCCGGGGAAGATGAGCAGTTCTTC.

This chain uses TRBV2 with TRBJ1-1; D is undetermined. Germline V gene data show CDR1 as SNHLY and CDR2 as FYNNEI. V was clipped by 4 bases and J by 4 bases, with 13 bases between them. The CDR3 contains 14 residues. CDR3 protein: CASSGGPWGTEAFF. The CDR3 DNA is TGTGCCAGCAGTGGAGGTCCTTGGGGCACTGAAGCTTTCTTT.

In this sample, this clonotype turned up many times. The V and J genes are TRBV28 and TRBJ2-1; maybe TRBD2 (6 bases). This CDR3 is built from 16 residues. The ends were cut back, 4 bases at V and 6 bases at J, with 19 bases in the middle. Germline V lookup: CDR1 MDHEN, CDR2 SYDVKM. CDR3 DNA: TGTGCCAGCAGTTCTACGAGCGGGTTTTACGTCAATGAGCAGTTCTTC. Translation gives CASSSTSGFYVNEQFF.

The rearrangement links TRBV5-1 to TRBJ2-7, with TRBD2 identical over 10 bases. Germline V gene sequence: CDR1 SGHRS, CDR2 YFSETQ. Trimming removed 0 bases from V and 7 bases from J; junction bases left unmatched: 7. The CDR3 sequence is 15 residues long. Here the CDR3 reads CASSLVASGGREQYF. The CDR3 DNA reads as TGCGCCAGCAGCTTGGTGGCTAGCGGGGGTCGGGAGCAGTACTTC.

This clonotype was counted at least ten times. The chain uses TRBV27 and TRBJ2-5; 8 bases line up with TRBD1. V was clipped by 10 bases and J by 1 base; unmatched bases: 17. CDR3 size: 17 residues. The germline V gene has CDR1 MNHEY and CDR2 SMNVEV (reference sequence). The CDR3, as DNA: TGTGCCACCCCCGCCCAACCGGGACAGGCGACCCAAGAGACCCAGTACTTC. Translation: CATPAQPGQATQETQYF.

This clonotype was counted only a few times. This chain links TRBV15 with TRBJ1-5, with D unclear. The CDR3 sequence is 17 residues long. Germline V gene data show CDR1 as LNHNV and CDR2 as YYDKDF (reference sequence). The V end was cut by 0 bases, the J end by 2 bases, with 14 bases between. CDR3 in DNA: TGTGCCACCAGCAGAGATGGGGTGGGTTGGGGCAATCAGCCCCAGCATTTT. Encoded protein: CATSRDGVGWGNQPQHF.

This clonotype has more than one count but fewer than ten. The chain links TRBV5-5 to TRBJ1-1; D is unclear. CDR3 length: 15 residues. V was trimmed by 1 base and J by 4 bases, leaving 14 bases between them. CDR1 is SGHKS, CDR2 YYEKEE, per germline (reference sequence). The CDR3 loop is CASSLTPLTFTEAFF. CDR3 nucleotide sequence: TGTGCCAGCAGCTTGACACCCCTAACCTTCACTGAAGCTTTCTTT.

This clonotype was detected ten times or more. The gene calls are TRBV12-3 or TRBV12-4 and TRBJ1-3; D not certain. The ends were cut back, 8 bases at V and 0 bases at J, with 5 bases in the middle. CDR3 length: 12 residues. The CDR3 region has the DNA TGTGCCAGCGCCTACTCTGGAAACACCATATATTTT. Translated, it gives CASAYSGNTIYF.

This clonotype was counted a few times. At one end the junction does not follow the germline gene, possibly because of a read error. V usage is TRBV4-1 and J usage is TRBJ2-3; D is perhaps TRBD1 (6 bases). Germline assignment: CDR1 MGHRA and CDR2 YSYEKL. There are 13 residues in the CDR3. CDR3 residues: CASSHAGETPGHF. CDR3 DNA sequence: TGCGCCAGCAGCCACGCAGGGGAGACCCCGGGGCATTTT.

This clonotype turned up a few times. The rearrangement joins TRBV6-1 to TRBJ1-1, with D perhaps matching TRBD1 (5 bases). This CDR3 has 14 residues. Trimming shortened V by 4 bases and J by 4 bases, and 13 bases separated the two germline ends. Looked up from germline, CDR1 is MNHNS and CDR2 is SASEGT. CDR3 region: CASSVKGWSTEAFF. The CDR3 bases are TGTGCCAGCAGTGTAAAGGGGTGGAGCACTGAAGCTTTCTTT.

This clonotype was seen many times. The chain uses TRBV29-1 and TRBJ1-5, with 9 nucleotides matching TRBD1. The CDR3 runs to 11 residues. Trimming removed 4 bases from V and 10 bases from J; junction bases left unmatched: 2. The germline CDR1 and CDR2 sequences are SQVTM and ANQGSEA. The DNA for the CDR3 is TGCAGCGTTGGGGACAGGGACCCCCAGCATTTT. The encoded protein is CSVGDRDPQHF.

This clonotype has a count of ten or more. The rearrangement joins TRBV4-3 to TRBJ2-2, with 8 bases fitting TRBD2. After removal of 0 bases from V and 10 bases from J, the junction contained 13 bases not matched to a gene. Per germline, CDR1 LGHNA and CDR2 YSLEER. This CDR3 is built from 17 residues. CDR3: CASSQDIFASGYEELFF. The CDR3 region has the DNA TGCGCCAGCAGCCAAGACATTTTCGCTAGCGGGTATGAGGAGCTGTTTTTT.

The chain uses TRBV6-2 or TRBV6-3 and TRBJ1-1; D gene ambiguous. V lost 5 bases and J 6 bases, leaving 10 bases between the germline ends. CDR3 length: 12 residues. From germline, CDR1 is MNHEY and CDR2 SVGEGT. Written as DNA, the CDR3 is TGTGCCAGCAGTGTGGGGTTTTCTGAAGCTTTCTTT. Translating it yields CASSVGFSEAFF.

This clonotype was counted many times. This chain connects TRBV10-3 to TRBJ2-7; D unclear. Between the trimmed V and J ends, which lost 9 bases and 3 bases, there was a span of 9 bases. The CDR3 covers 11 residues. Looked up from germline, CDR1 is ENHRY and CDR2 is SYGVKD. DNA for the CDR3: TGTGCCATGAGCTCACTCTACGAGCAGTACTTC. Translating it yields CAMSSLYEQYF.

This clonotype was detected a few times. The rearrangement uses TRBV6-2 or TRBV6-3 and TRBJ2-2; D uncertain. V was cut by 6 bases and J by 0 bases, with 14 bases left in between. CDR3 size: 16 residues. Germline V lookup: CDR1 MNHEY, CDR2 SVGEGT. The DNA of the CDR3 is TGTGCCAGCAGCCCACTTGGGTGGCCGAACACCGGGGAGCTGTTTTTT. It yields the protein CASSPLGWPNTGELFF.

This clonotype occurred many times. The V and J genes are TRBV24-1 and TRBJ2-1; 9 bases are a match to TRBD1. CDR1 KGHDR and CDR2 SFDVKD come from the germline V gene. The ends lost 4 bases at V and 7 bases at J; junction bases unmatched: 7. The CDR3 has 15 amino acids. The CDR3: CATSDPGQGDNEQFF. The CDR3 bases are TGTGCCACCAGTGACCCGGGACAGGGCGATAATGAGCAGTTCTTC.

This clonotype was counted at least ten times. Here the CDR3 DNA reads TGTGCCAGCAGCCTATCAATGGATACGCAGTATTTT. It codes for CASSLSMDTQYF. The chain links TRBV9 to TRBJ2-3; D call uncertain. Trimming cost V 4 bases and J 6 bases, with 9 bases left between them. The germline V gene encodes CDR1 SGDLS and CDR2 YYNGEE. This CDR3 region has 12 residues.

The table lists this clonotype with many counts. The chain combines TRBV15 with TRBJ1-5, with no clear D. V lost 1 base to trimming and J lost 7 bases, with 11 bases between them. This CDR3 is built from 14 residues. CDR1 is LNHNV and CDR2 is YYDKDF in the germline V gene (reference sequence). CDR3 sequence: CATSRALGYQPQHF. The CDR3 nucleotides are TGTGCCACCAGCAGAGCCCTAGGGTACCAGCCCCAGCATTTT.

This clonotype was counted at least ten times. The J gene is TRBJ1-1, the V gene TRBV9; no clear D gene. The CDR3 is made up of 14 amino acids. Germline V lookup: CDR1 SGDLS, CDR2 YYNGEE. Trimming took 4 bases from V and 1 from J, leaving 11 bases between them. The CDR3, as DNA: TGTGCCAGCAGCTACACCTCATGGAACACTGAAGCTTTCTTT. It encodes CASSYTSWNTEAFF.

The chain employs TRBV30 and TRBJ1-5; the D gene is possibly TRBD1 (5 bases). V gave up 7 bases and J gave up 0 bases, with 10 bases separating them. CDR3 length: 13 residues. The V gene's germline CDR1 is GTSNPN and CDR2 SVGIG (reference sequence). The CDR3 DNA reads TGTGCCTCCGGGACGGATAGCAATCAGCCCCAGCATTTT. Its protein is CASGTDSNQPQHF.